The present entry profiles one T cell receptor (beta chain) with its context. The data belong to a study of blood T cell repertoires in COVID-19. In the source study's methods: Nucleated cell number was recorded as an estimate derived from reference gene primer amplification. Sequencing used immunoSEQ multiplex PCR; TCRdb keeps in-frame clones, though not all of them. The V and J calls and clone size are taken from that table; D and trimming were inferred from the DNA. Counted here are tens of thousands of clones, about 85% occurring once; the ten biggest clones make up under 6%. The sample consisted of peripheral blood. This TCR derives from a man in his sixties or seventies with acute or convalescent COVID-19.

The CDR3 DNA reads TGTGCCAGCAGTTACTCGACAGACTATCAGCCCCAGCATTTT. Translating gives CASSYSTDYQPQHF. V usage is TRBV6-6 and J usage is TRBJ1-5; TRBD1 is a possible D gene (5 bases). The ends were cut back, 0 bases at V and 5 bases at J, with 8 bases in the middle. Germline lookup yields CDR1 MNHNY and CDR2 SVGAGI (reference sequence). The CDR3 loop spans 14 amino acids.